This TCR beta chain emerged from a study of CD8+CD57+ T cells in acquired aplastic anemia. In the study overall: Isolated CD4+ and CD8+ cells, once sorted, yielded DNA averaging 3.2 ug. Overall study findings and caveats: Around 29 shared CD8+ CDR3s appeared highly expressed within patients' immunodominant clones. Patients versus controls showed no significant CD8+ Simpson's diversity difference.

Those patients picked for sequencing had displayed CD8+CD57+ cell expansion on flow cytometry. The cohort consisted entirely of patients having severe acquired aplastic anemia. The CDR3 is 12 residues long. CDR1 is SGDLS, CDR2 YYNGEE, per germline. Trimming removed 0 bases at V and 11 bases at J, with 10 bases between. For this clonotype: Antigen specificity is unknown.

The study profiled TCR beta VDJ and CDR3 using genomic DNA as template. TCRdb reprocessed the reads via MiXCR and lists one record per CDR3 protein. The table records roughly 250,000 distinct CDR3 sequences, 70% to 85% of them present only once. V and J are TRBV9 and TRBJ2-3; no reliable D call. This TCR was sampled from a human donor with aplastic anemia. Specimen: sorted CD4+, CD8+, or CD8+CD57+ T cells (not recorded which) from PBMCs. The CDR3: CASSVGCDQQYF. The CDR3 DNA sequence: TGTGCCAGCAGCGTAGGGTGCGATCAGCAGTATTTT.